The clone carrying this T cell receptor beta chain was seen many times. The antigen remains unidentified. This record belongs to a study of regulatory T cells in long-lasting Graves disease. General study findings and limits: Persistent cases of Graves' showed reduced TCR diversity relative to newly diagnosed patients. No thyroid tissue was studied; the work used peripheral blood only.

Time point indicated: newly diagnosed GD, antithyroid drugs for less than 3 months. RNA from PBMCs was the source of the TCR library. EDTA tubes received nine milliliters of collected peripheral blood. Arm-PCR of CDR3 regions and iRepertoire HTBI primers were the basis on which TCR beta libraries were built. Per the original data handling: Identification across samples found about 65 TRBV and around 15 TRBJ segments. MiXCR, run by TCRdb on the multiplex PCR reads, gives a single entry per CDR3 protein. In this record, the V and J calls reflect TCRdb's handling and not the investigators' own analysis. The sample includes fewer than 400,000 distinct CDR3 sequences, over 15% of them seen just once. This TCR derives from a female donor with Graves disease. The starting material was peripheral blood mononuclear cells (PBMCs), obtained at new diagnosis, from a patient treated with antithyroid drugs.

CDR3 coding DNA: TGTGCCAGCATTAACCCAACCAACCTCTACGAGCAGTACTTC. Translated: CASINPTNLYEQYF. V and J are TRBV27 and TRBJ2-7, with D uncertain. Trimming stripped 7 bases from V and 3 bases from J, with 16 bases between. Germline assignment: CDR1 MNHEY and CDR2 SMNVEV (reference sequence). The CDR3 runs to 14 residues.